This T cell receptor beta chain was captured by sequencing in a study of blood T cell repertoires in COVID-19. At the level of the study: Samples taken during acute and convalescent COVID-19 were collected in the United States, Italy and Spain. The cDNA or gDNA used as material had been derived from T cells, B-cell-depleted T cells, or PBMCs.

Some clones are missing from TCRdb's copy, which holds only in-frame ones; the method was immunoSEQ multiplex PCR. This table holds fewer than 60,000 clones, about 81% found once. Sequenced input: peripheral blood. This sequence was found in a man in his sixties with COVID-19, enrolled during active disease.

CDR3 bases: TGTGCCAGCTCACCACTAGCCGACGGGGGGGCTTTCTTT. Translating it yields CASSPLADGGAFF. V gene TRBV18 combines with J gene TRBJ1-1; maybe TRBD1 (5 bases). Germline-derived CDR1 and CDR2 are KGHSH and LQKENI. V lost 1 base, J lost 11 bases, and 14 bases lay in between. The CDR3 runs 13 residues.